Listed here are 13 T cell receptor beta chains from one sample, sequenced in a study of monozygotic twins with inflammatory bowel disease. TCRdb re-called the 5' RACE reads; one entry per CDR3 protein, DNA not given. This sample's table reports 150,000 to 200,000 distinct CDR3 sequences. Sequencing was done on a sample of blood. These receptors were obtained from a human donor with ulcerative colitis or Crohn's disease, or a healthy co-twin of an affected twin (not recorded which).

This sequence joins TRBV7-3 and TRBJ2-1. Germline V CDR1 and CDR2: SGHTA, FQGTGA. This CDR3 comprises 16 residues. The chain's CDR3 is CASSLGATVDYNEQFF.

The chain combines TRBV28 with TRBJ2-3; the TCRdb call, TRBD2, lacks DNA for checking. The CDR3 is made up of 14 amino acids. CDR1 and CDR2 (germline): MDHEN, SYDVKM. The CDR3: CASSKTRPEDTQYF.

The J gene is TRBJ1-5, the V gene TRBV28; TCRdb names TRBD1, which stays unverified in the absence of DNA. The germline V gene has CDR1 MDHEN and CDR2 SYDVKM. The CDR3 is 19 residues long. The CDR3 reads CASSAWPRDPHGSNQPQHF.

The J gene is TRBJ2-7, the V gene TRBV20-1; there is no DNA to check the TCRdb D call of TRBD2. Per the germline V gene, CDR1 is DFQATT and CDR2 is SNEGSKA (reference sequence). The CDR3 runs to 16 residues. CDR3 amino acids: CSARGTSESSSYEQYF.

CDR3 protein: CASSLSQEARAFF. The J gene is TRBJ1-1, the V gene TRBV6-1; TCRdb's D call, TRBD1, is unchecked because there is no DNA. The CDR3 length is 13 residues. Looked up from germline, CDR1 is MNHNS and CDR2 is SASEGT.

This sequence joins TRBV21-1 and TRBJ2-7; TCRdb picks TRBD1, but there is no DNA to check that call. TRBV21-1 is reported as a pseudogene. The CDR3 runs 14 residues. The CDR3 protein is CASTRDTNSYEQYF.

This sequence joins TRBV7-2 and TRBJ2-7; TCRdb names TRBD2, which stays unverified in the absence of DNA. The germline V gene has CDR1 SGHTA and CDR2 FQGNSA. The CDR3 length is 14 residues. The CDR3 is CASRRLAGAYEQYF.

J is TRBJ2-3 and V is TRBV5-6. The CDR3 is made up of 13 amino acids. CDR1 and CDR2 (germline): SGHDT, YYEEEE. The chain's CDR3 is CASSWTQKDTQYF.

The V and J genes are TRBV5-1 and TRBJ2-4; the D call from TCRdb, TRBD2, cannot be confirmed without DNA. Germline V gene lookup returns CDR1 SGHRS and CDR2 YFSETQ. The CDR3 extends over 14 amino acids. The CDR3 sequence is CASSWQEASDIQYF.

The J gene is TRBJ1-5, the V gene TRBV12-3 or TRBV12-4; as DNA is missing, the TRBD1 call by TCRdb cannot be tested. The CDR3 runs 13 residues. The CDR3 reads CATRSGGDQPQHF.

J is TRBJ2-1 and V is TRBV5-1. The CDR3 has 17 amino acids. Germline CDR1 SGHRS, CDR2 YFSETQ. CDR3 in amino acids: CASSLEWAGSSYNEQFF.

The chain uses TRBV28 and TRBJ1-3. There are 11 residues in the CDR3. Germline V gene data show CDR1 as MDHEN and CDR2 as SYDVKM. CDR3 protein: CASSSGNTIYF. Complete variable domain (other parts from reference TRBV28 and TRBJ1-3): DVKVTQSSRYLVKRTGEKVFLECVQDMDHENMFWYRQDPGLGLRLIYFSYDVKMKEKGDIPEGYSVSREKKERFSLILESASTNQTSMYLCASSSGNTIYFGEGSWLTVV.

The V call is TRBV6-4, the J call TRBJ2-1; TCRdb outputs TRBD1, but without DNA this stays unchecked. The CDR3 runs to 19 residues. Germline V gene data show CDR1 as MRHNA and CDR2 as SNTAGT. The CDR3 is CASVNRDRASLSSYNEQFF.